The clone carrying this TCR beta chain was recorded at least ten times. TCRdb fed the PCR reads into MiXCR, producing one record per CDR3 protein. The sample lists around 5,000 distinct CDR3 sequences, around 30% occurring once. This specimen belongs to a study of immune characterization of retroperitoneal liposarcoma. The CDR3 totals 14 residues. J lost 10 bases, V lost 5 bases, and 10 bases had no gene match. Germline values: CDR1 SGHAT, CDR2 FQNNGV. The TCR comes from a female donor with retroperitoneal liposarcoma. This chain joins TRBV11-2 and TRBJ2-1; TRBD2 matches at 8 bases. Sequenced material: tumor tissue. The CDR3 nucleotides are TGTGCCAGCAGCGTCCGGGTCCGGGGGGGAGAGCAGTTCTTC. Protein sequence: CASSVRVRGGEQFF.